This T cell receptor (beta chain) was profiled in a study of cytomegalovirus exposure and HLA in healthy donors. The overall study: Later, an analysis reported that the 95 to 150 validation repertoires had used the same platform as the roughly 700 first-cohort repertoires.

Germline V gene lookup returns CDR1 LGHNA and CDR2 YSLEER. V gave up 0 bases and J gave up 0 bases, with 11 bases separating them. The CDR3 extends over 17 amino acids. Profiled with immunoSEQ multiplex PCR; TCRdb holds only in-frame clones, not every one. The sample yields over 100,000 clones, around nine tenths seen once. For this clone: As yet, its antigen is unknown.

Findings and limits, study-wide: In the 120 or so validation repertoires, roughly 94% of cluster scores exceeded 0, per a later analysis. Diagnosis of cytomegalovirus status made by the classifier reportedly showed high specificity and sensitivity. Some public TCRs appeared in many individuals, while most sequences were rare.

This chain joins TRBV4-3 and TRBJ1-4, with D hard to call. The sequencing sample was made of PBMCs. The sequence was obtained from a young woman in good health and CMV-seronegative. The CDR3 DNA follows: TGCGCCAGCAGCCAAGATAATGGGCGTGCAACTAATGAAAAACTGTTTTTT. This codes for CASSQDNGRATNEKLFF.